A single sample is the source of the 23 T cell receptor beta chains below, sequenced in a study of cytomegalovirus exposure and HLA in healthy donors. Primers included in the PCR were 60 Vbeta and 13 Jbeta primers. The assay was immunoSEQ multiplex PCR, and TCRdb's table has in-frame clones only and misses some. The top ten hold 12% of the sample, which has tens of thousands of clones, 75% seen once. The sample taken for sequencing was PBMCs. These receptors were collected from a man between 70 and 80 years old in good health and CMV-seronegative.

The genes are TRBV7-2 and TRBJ2-5; D uncertain. The length of the CDR3 is 13 residues. Germline-derived CDR1 and CDR2 are SGHTA and FQGNSA. V was pared by 1 base and J by 1 base, with 4 bases between. The CDR3 DNA is TGTGCCAGCAGCTTAGTGGCCCAAGAGACCCAGTACTTC. It is translated as CASSLVAQETQYF.

The J gene is TRBJ2-7, the V gene TRBV10-2; maybe TRBD1 (5 bases). The CDR3 consists of 11 residues. Trimming shortened V by 7 bases and J by 7 bases, and 11 bases separated the two germline ends. Germline loops: CDR1 WSHSY, CDR2 SAAADI. The DNA of the CDR3 is TGCGCCAGCACCCCAGGGTTAGAGCAGTACTTC. Its translation is CASTPGLEQYF.

V gene TRBV5-6 combines with J gene TRBJ1-2, with a possible D match to TRBD1 (6 bases). CDR3 length equals 15 residues. V was shortened by 3 bases and J by 4 bases, with 16 bases between the two germline ends. In germline, CDR1 is SGHDT, CDR2 YYEEEE. This CDR3 reads CASSSPGGRFYGYTF. CDR3 in DNA: TGTGCCAGCAGCTCGCCGGGGGGGCGATTCTATGGCTACACCTTC.

To note about this clone: One end of the junction does not line up with germline, which may come from a read error. V and J are TRBV7-9 and TRBJ1-2; D might be TRBD1 (5 bases). This CDR3 has 16 residues. From germline, CDR1 is SEHNR and CDR2 FQNEAQ (reference sequence). CDR3 bases: TGTTCCAGCAGCCAACCGACAGTAACCACTAACTATGGCTACACCTTC. The encoded protein is CSSSQPTVTTNYGYTF.

V and J are TRBV6-1 and TRBJ1-6, with D uncertain. Germline values: CDR1 MNHNS, CDR2 SASEGT. CDR3 length: 14 residues. V was clipped by 8 bases and J by 9 bases, with 17 bases between them. CDR3 coding DNA: TGTGCCAGCTGGCAAGGAGGTAGCCGTTCACCCCTCCACTTT. It is translated as CASWQGGSRSPLHF.

V and J are TRBV5-1 and TRBJ2-2, with 9 bases fitting TRBD1. CDR1 SGHRS and CDR2 YFSETQ come from the germline V gene. With V trimmed by 2 bases and J by 7 bases, 3 bases remained unmatched. The CDR3 extends over 14 amino acids. Written as DNA, the CDR3 is TGCGCCAGCAGCTTACAGGGGGCGGACGGGGAGCTGTTTTTT. It codes for CASSLQGADGELFF.

The rearrangement links TRBV9 to TRBJ2-1; D possibly corresponds to TRBD2 (5 bases). Germline-derived CDR1 and CDR2 are SGDLS and YYNGEE. V gave up 0 bases and J gave up 4 bases, with 11 bases separating them. The CDR3 is made up of 15 amino acids. CDR3 protein: CASSVEATRYNEQFF. DNA for the CDR3: TGTGCCAGCAGCGTAGAGGCCACTAGATACAATGAGCAGTTCTTC.

V and J are TRBV29-1 and TRBJ1-1; maybe TRBD1 (6 bases). The germline CDR1 and CDR2 sequences are SQVTM and ANQGSEA. Trimming took 7 bases from V and 4 from J, leaving 16 bases between them. This CDR3 is built from 13 residues. The CDR3 is CSACPQGGTEAFF. DNA of the CDR3: TGCAGCGCCTGTCCACAGGGTGGCACTGAAGCTTTCTTT.

This chain uses TRBV5-1 with TRBJ1-6, with D perhaps matching TRBD1 (6 bases). This CDR3 is 16 amino acids long. The germline V gene encodes CDR1 SGHRS and CDR2 YFSETQ. V was cut by 7 bases and J by 4 bases, with 18 bases left in between. DNA for the CDR3: TGCGCCAGCCGGGACAATCCCCACTCATATAATTCACCCCTCCACTTT. It is translated as CASRDNPHSYNSPLHF.

The CDR3 DNA follows: TGTGCCAGCAGTGTTCTAGCGGGGGGGGCCTACGAGCAGTACTTC. This codes for CASSVLAGGAYEQYF. The J gene is TRBJ2-7, the V gene TRBV6-1, with 12 bases fitting TRBD2. The CDR3 sequence is 15 residues long. The germline V gene encodes CDR1 MNHNS and CDR2 SASEGT. Unmatched junction bases numbered 3, after V lost 4 bases and J lost 2 bases.

This chain links TRBV5-1 with TRBJ2-3; no clear D gene. The V end was cut by 1 base, the J end by 6 bases, with 6 bases between. The CDR3 loop spans 12 amino acids. Germline assignment: CDR1 SGHRS and CDR2 YFSETQ. The CDR3 spells CASSLTWDTQYF. The CDR3, as DNA: TGCGCCAGCAGCTTGACATGGGATACGCAGTATTTT. Supplemented by reference TRBV5-1 and TRBJ2-3, the full variable domain reads KAGVTQTPRYLIKTRGQQVTLSCSPISGHRSVSWYQQTPGQGLQFLFEYFSETQRNKGNFPGRFSGRQFSNSRSEMNVSTLELGDSALYLCASSLTWDTQYFGPGTRLTVL.

The V call is TRBV19, the J call TRBJ2-6, with 10 bases lining up with TRBD1. Unmatched junction bases numbered 4, after V lost 5 bases and J lost 0 bases. The CDR3 has 17 residues. Germline assignment: CDR1 LNHDA and CDR2 SQIVND (reference sequence). The CDR3 sequence: CASSFGQGVSGANVLTF. The CDR3 bases are TGTGCCAGTAGTTTCGGACAGGGGGTCTCTGGGGCCAACGTCCTGACTTTC. The variable domain in full, completed from reference TRBV19 and TRBJ2-6, reads DGGITQSPKYLFRKEGQNVTLSCEQNLNHDAMYWYRQDPGQGLRLIYYSQIVNDFQKGDIAEGYSVSREKKESFPLTVTSAQKNPTAFYLCASSFGQGVSGANVLTFGAGSRLTVL.

This clone was seen only a few times. The chain uses TRBV4-2 and TRBJ1-5; the D is unclear. The CDR3 has 13 amino acids. V was trimmed by 1 base and J by 4 bases, leaving 5 bases between them. Germline lookup yields CDR1 LGHNA and CDR2 YNFKEQ. The CDR3 bases are TGTGCCAGCAGCCAAGGGGCGAATCAGCCCCAGCATTTT. It encodes CASSQGANQPQHF.

Concerning this clone: Other DNA variants within this sample encode the same CDR3. For the CDR3, the DNA is TGTGCCAGCAGCTTAGGACAGGGGAACAACTATGGCTACACCTTC. Translating it yields CASSLGQGNNYGYTF. The chain has TRBV7-9 and TRBJ1-2, with 8 bases aligning to TRBD1. This CDR3 is 15 amino acids long. Germline CDR1 is SEHNR and CDR2 is FQNEAQ (reference sequence). V shed 1 base and J 2 bases; nucleotides not matched to a gene: 3. Supplemented by reference TRBV7-9 and TRBJ1-2, the full variable domain reads DTGVSQNPRHKITKRGQNVTFRCDPISEHNRLYWYRQTLGQGPEFLTYFQNEAQLEKSRLLSDRFSAERPKGSFSTLEIQRTEQGDSAMYLCASSLGQGNNYGYTFGSGTRLTVV.

The chain couples TRBV5-1 to TRBJ2-7; no definite D call. The CDR3 is 15 residues long. The germline V gene has CDR1 SGHRS and CDR2 YFSETQ. Trimming removed 1 base from V and 3 bases from J, with 14 bases in between. The CDR3 DNA reads as TGCGCCAGCAGCTTGAGCCGGGTGGGTGACTACGAGCAGTACTTC. It specifies CASSLSRVGDYEQYF.

This clone was observed a few times. V gene TRBV6-5 combines with J gene TRBJ1-1; possible D gene TRBD1, 6 bases. Germline loops: CDR1 MNHEY, CDR2 SVGAGI. The CDR3 is 13 amino acids. V was shortened by 6 bases and J by 11 bases, with 19 bases between the two germline ends. CDR3 amino acids: CASRKDRPGSAFF. DNA of the CDR3: TGTGCCAGCAGAAAAGACAGGCCTGGGTCGGCTTTCTTT.

This chain joins TRBV13 and TRBJ2-3; D is perhaps TRBD2 (6 bases). This CDR3 spans 14 amino acids. Germline V gene sequence: CDR1 PRHDT, CDR2 FYEKMQ (reference sequence). Trimming cost V 6 bases and J 2 bases, with 12 bases left between them. The CDR3 sequence is CASSPGGVTDTQYF. CDR3 coding DNA: TGTGCCAGCAGTCCCGGGGGAGTCACAGATACGCAGTATTTT. The full variable domain, completed using reference TRBV13 and TRBJ2-3, is AAGVIQSPRHLIKEKRETATLKCYPIPRHDTVYWYQQGPGQDPQFLISFYEKMQSDKGSIPDRFSAQQFSDYHSELNMSSLELGDSALYFCASSPGGVTDTQYFGPGTRLTVL.

This clone was detected once. The V gene is TRBV28, the J gene TRBJ2-1; D is perhaps TRBD1 (6 bases). V was shortened by 5 bases and J by 1 base, with 12 bases between the two germline ends. CDR1 is MDHEN and CDR2 is SYDVKM in the germline V gene. This CDR3 region has 15 residues. The CDR3, as DNA: TGTGCCAGCAGTCAACAGGGTAGGTCCTACAATGAGCAGTTCTTC. Its translation: CASSQQGRSYNEQFF.

The CDR3 protein is CASSAREGQETQYF. CDR3 nucleotide sequence: TGTGCCAGCTCAGCCCGGGAGGGGCAAGAGACCCAGTACTTC. The chain is built from TRBV6-5 and TRBJ2-5, with TRBD2 identical over 8 bases. After removal of 8 bases from V and 2 bases from J, the junction contained 7 bases not matched to a gene. The CDR3 is 14 residues long. Germline V lookup: CDR1 MNHEY, CDR2 SVGAGI.

The chain joins TRBV6-5 to TRBJ2-7; 7 bases map to TRBD1. Germline assignment: CDR1 MNHEY and CDR2 SVGAGI. The CDR3 totals 14 residues. The V gene end was trimmed by 5 bases and the J gene end by 2 bases; junction bases not matched to a gene: 6. The CDR3 coding sequence is TGTGCCAGCAGTACCTACAGGGGACCCTACGAGCAGTACTTC. Translating gives CASSTYRGPYEQYF.

This sequence joins TRBV6-5 and TRBJ2-3, with TRBD1 matching 8 bases. The length of the CDR3 is 15 residues. V lost 0 bases, J lost 7 bases, and 6 bases stayed unmatched. Germline CDR1 and CDR2: MNHEY and SVGAGI. CDR3 bases: TGTGCCAGCAGTTACTCGGCAGGGGGCTTCTATACGCAGTATTTT. Protein sequence: CASSYSAGGFYTQYF.

V gene TRBV5-1 combines with J gene TRBJ2-7; 9 bases fit TRBD1. The J segment lost 5 bases and the V segment lost 3 bases, leaving 3 bases of the junction unmatched. Germline CDR1 SGHRS, CDR2 YFSETQ. This CDR3 is built from 13 residues. DNA of the CDR3: TGCGCCAGCAGCTCCACAGGGGGCAACGAGCAGTACTTC. Protein: CASSSTGGNEQYF.

The chain recombines TRBV6-1 with TRBJ1-1; TRBD1 might be the D (5 bases). Trimming pared 8 bases from V and 4 bases from J, leaving 14 bases between. Per germline, CDR1 MNHNS and CDR2 SASEGT. This CDR3 contains 13 residues. The CDR3 region has the DNA TGTGCCAGCTCCCGCGGGGCCAGCACTGAAGCTTTCTTT. This codes for CASSRGASTEAFF.